This is a list of T cell receptor beta chains from one sample in a study of T cell repertoires in cytomegalovirus infection. TCRdb re-called the reads through MiXCR, storing one row per CDR3 protein. The sample comprises more than 85,000 distinct CDR3 sequences, more than 15% of which are singletons, and 8% rests with the top ten. The sample consisted of PBMCs. All receptors derive from a human donor in good health (CMV status not recorded). Some clones in this sample may be carry-over from other donors' samples. The CDR3 runs from the conserved cysteine through the conserved F or W. Fields, in order: J gene, clone size, V gene, D gene, CDR3 protein, CDR3 DNA. D genes are given only for firm matches. Not all rows give a size; the values are once, few, many and, for expanded clones, a class.

TRBJ1-2 | many | TRBV7-2 | TRBD1 | CASSEGGSLLGYTF | TGTGCCAGCAGCGAAGGGGGCTCCCTCCTTGGCTACACCTTC
TRBJ2-3 | many | TRBV7-3 | TRBD1 | CASSLSGTGLTRGTQYF | TGTGCCAGCAGCTTATCCGGGACAGGTCTTACGAGGGGTACGCAGTATTTT
TRBJ1-5 | many | TRBV28 | - | CASSPYREFDQPQHF | TGTGCCAGCAGTCCCTACAGGGAATTTGATCAGCCCCAGCATTTT
TRBJ1-2 | many | TRBV7-2 | TRBD1 | CASSGYRGTNYGYTF | TGTGCCAGCAGCGGATACAGGGGGACTAACTATGGCTACACCTTC
TRBJ2-6 | many | TRBV7-9 | TRBD1 | CASIRSGQGFPGANVLTF | TGTGCCAGCATCAGATCGGGACAGGGCTTTCCTGGGGCCAACGTCCTGACTTTC
TRBJ1-1 | few | TRBV7-9 | TRBD1 | CASTPTGVTEAFF | TGTGCCAGCACCCCGACAGGGGTCACTGAAGCTTTCTTT
TRBJ1-2 | - | TRBV7-9 | TRBD1 | CASSLSTGGGGGYTF | TGTGCCAGCAGCTTGTCGACAGGGGGCGGGGGGGGCTACACCTTC
TRBJ1-4 | - | TRBV27 | - | CASSLLGTGGLLFF | TGTGCCAGCAGTTTACTTGGAACAGGCGGATTGCTGTTTTTT
TRBJ2-5 | many | TRBV7-2 | - | CASSLDRTPGETQYF | TGTGCCAGCAGCTTAGATCGGACTCCGGGAGAGACCCAGTACTTC
TRBJ2-1 | - | TRBV15 | - | CATSRDGLASDEQFF | TGTGCCACCAGCAGAGATGGGCTAGCATCGGATGAGCAGTTCTTC
TRBJ2-1 | - | TRBV12-3/TRBV12-4 | TRBD1 | CASTSDRGPYNEQFF | TGTGCCAGCACCTCGGACAGGGGACCATACAATGAGCAGTTCTTC
TRBJ1-1 | many | TRBV2 | - | CASSEKEKKF | TGTGCCAGCAGTGAAAAAGAGAAGAAATTT
TRBJ1-2 | - | TRBV28 | - | CASSSGTPWGGYTF | TGTGCCAGCAGTTCCGGGACTCCTTGGGGTGGCTACACCTTC
TRBJ1-2 | - | TRBV12-3/TRBV12-4 | - | CASSLGGGGYGYTF | TGTGCCAGCAGTTTGGGGGGGGGCGGCTATGGCTACACCTTC
TRBJ1-5 | many | TRBV28 | - | CASSEGNQPQHF | TGTGCCAGCAGTGAGGGCAATCAGCCCCAGCATTTT
TRBJ2-2 | many | TRBV4-2 | TRBD2 | CASSPRLANTGELFF | TGTGCCAGCAGCCCACGACTAGCCAACACCGGGGAGCTGTTTTTT
TRBJ2-3 | many | TRBV12-3/TRBV12-4 | - | CASSTWTDPARGTDTQYF | TGTGCCAGCAGCACCTGGACAGACCCCGCGAGGGGCACAGATACGCAGTATTTT
TRBJ1-1 | many | TRBV7-8 | - | CASSLASKPGLPPGTEAFF | TGTGCCAGCAGCTTAGCGTCGAAGCCGGGTCTCCCCCCGGGCACTGAAGCTTTCTTT